Listed below are T cell receptor beta chains from one sample, sequenced in a study of shared clonotypes between healthy human individuals. Produced via immunoSEQ multiplex PCR; TCRdb's table is partial and in-frame only. The table shows millions of clones, with roughly 93% occurring only once. Sequenced input: naive CD4+ T cells from PBMCs. The receptors were sampled from a man aged 18 to 30 in good health. Some clones in this sample may be carry-over from other donors' samples. CDR3s include the opening cysteine and the closing phenylalanine or tryptophan. Fields, in order: J gene, clone size, D gene, V gene, CDR3 protein, CDR3 DNA. D genes are given only for firm matches. Not every row has a clone size; where given, it reads once, few, many or a size class.

j_call: TRBJ2-5
clone_size: -
d_call: -
v_call: TRBV19
cdr3_aa: CASSIGGGEETQYF
cdr3_nt: TGTGCCAGTAGTATCGGGGGCGGAGAAGAGACCCAGTACTTC

j_call: TRBJ2-1
clone_size: -
d_call: TRBD2
v_call: TRBV6-5
cdr3_aa: CASSYSTSGDNEQFF
cdr3_nt: TGTGCCAGCAGTTACTCGACTAGCGGCGACAATGAGCAGTTCTTC

j_call: TRBJ1-3
clone_size: -
d_call: -
v_call: TRBV5-1
cdr3_aa: CASSLVGVGLGNTIYF
cdr3_nt: TGCGCCAGCAGCTTGGTCGGGGTTGGATTGGGAAACACCATATATTTT

j_call: TRBJ1-5
clone_size: -
d_call: -
v_call: TRBV10-3
cdr3_aa: CAISHTAQPQHF
cdr3_nt: TGTGCCATCAGCCACACGGCTCAGCCCCAGCATTTT

j_call: TRBJ2-1
clone_size: -
d_call: TRBD2
v_call: TRBV6-1
cdr3_aa: CASMGGTSGNNEQFF
cdr3_nt: TGTGCCAGCATGGGAGGGACTAGCGGTAACAATGAGCAGTTCTTC

j_call: TRBJ2-7
clone_size: -
d_call: -
v_call: TRBV7-9
cdr3_aa: CASSSSSYEQYF
cdr3_nt: TGTGCCAGCAGCTCGAGTTCCTACGAGCAGTACTTC

j_call: TRBJ1-1
clone_size: -
d_call: TRBD1
v_call: TRBV19
cdr3_aa: CASSIGVGTGGEAFF
cdr3_nt: TGTGCCAGTAGTATAGGGGTTGGGACAGGGGGCGAAGCTTTCTTT

j_call: TRBJ1-3
clone_size: -
d_call: -
v_call: TRBV5-4
cdr3_aa: CASSFGVSSGNTIYF
cdr3_nt: TGTGCCAGCAGCTTCGGAGTAAGCTCTGGAAACACCATATATTTT

j_call: TRBJ1-5
clone_size: -
d_call: -
v_call: TRBV5-1
cdr3_aa: CASSLGPTGQPQHF
cdr3_nt: TGCGCCAGCAGCTTGGGACCCACAGGCCAGCCCCAGCATTTT

j_call: TRBJ1-3
clone_size: -
d_call: -
v_call: TRBV19
cdr3_aa: CASSNPHGISGNTIYF
cdr3_nt: TGTGCCAGTAGTAACCCCCACGGGATCTCTGGAAACACCATATATTTT

j_call: TRBJ2-7
clone_size: -
d_call: TRBD1
v_call: TRBV15
cdr3_aa: CATSSRQGDYEQYF
cdr3_nt: TGTGCCACCAGCAGCAGACAGGGGGACTACGAGCAGTACTTC

j_call: TRBJ2-1
clone_size: -
d_call: TRBD2
v_call: TRBV5-1
cdr3_aa: CASSQRTSGGYNEQFF
cdr3_nt: TGCGCCAGCAGCCAGCGAACTAGCGGGGGATACAATGAGCAGTTCTTC

j_call: TRBJ1-5
clone_size: -
d_call: -
v_call: TRBV19
cdr3_aa: CASSTSDRYSNQPQHF
cdr3_nt: TGTGCCAGTAGTACTTCCGACAGGTATAGCAATCAGCCCCAGCATTTT

j_call: TRBJ2-2
clone_size: -
d_call: TRBD1
v_call: TRBV5-5
cdr3_aa: CASSLQGDHGELFF
cdr3_nt: TGTGCCAGCAGTTTACAGGGGGATCACGGGGAGCTGTTTTTT

j_call: TRBJ1-1
clone_size: -
d_call: -
v_call: TRBV19
cdr3_aa: CASSIGQVTEAFF
cdr3_nt: TGTGCCAGTAGTATAGGACAAGTCACTGAAGCTTTCTTT

j_call: TRBJ2-3
clone_size: -
d_call: -
v_call: TRBV6-6
cdr3_aa: CASSETLTQYF
cdr3_nt: TGTGCCAGCAGTGAAACCCTTACGCAGTATTTT

j_call: TRBJ2-3
clone_size: -
d_call: -
v_call: TRBV6-4
cdr3_aa: CASSDSVGTDTQYF
cdr3_nt: TGTGCCAGCAGTGACTCAGTTGGGACAGATACGCAGTATTTT

j_call: TRBJ2-7
clone_size: -
d_call: TRBD2
v_call: TRBV2
cdr3_aa: CASILAGDDEQYF
cdr3_nt: TGTGCCAGCATCCTAGCGGGAGATGACGAGCAGTACTTC

j_call: TRBJ2-3
clone_size: -
d_call: -
v_call: TRBV10-1
cdr3_aa: CASRGSDSRSTDTQYF
cdr3_nt: TGCGCCAGCAGGGGATCGGACTCCCGAAGCACAGATACGCAGTATTTT

j_call: TRBJ1-4
clone_size: -
d_call: -
v_call: TRBV11-2
cdr3_aa: CASSSILPPEDEKLFF
cdr3_nt: TGTGCCAGCAGCTCTATCTTGCCCCCAGAAGATGAAAAACTGTTTTTT

j_call: TRBJ2-7
clone_size: -
d_call: -
v_call: TRBV19
cdr3_aa: CASSPRQSSYEQYF
cdr3_nt: TGTGCCAGTAGTCCAAGACAGAGCTCCTACGAGCAGTACTTC

j_call: TRBJ2-7
clone_size: once
d_call: TRBD2
v_call: TRBV7-8
cdr3_aa: CASSLGAGLAGGYEQYF
cdr3_nt: TGTGCCAGCAGCTTAGGGGCGGGACTAGCGGGAGGCTACGAGCAGTACTTC

j_call: TRBJ2-7
clone_size: once
d_call: TRBD2
v_call: TRBV2
cdr3_aa: CASVKTSGQAYEQYF
cdr3_nt: TGTGCCAGCGTGAAGACTAGCGGGCAAGCCTACGAGCAGTACTTC

j_call: TRBJ2-2
clone_size: -
d_call: -
v_call: TRBV7-9
cdr3_aa: CASSLIRGTENTGELFF
cdr3_nt: TGTGCCAGCAGCTTAATCAGAGGTACGGAAAACACCGGGGAGCTGTTTTTT

j_call: TRBJ2-3
clone_size: -
d_call: -
v_call: TRBV19
cdr3_aa: CASSIAPDTQYF
cdr3_nt: TGTGCCAGTAGTATAGCGCCAGATACGCAGTATTTT

j_call: TRBJ2-1
clone_size: -
d_call: -
v_call: TRBV5-1
cdr3_aa: CASSLDGVVSLF
cdr3_nt: TGCGCCAGCAGCTTGGACGGAGTTGTTTCTCTCTTC